This is a list of T cell receptor beta chains from one sample in a study of patients and donors after allogeneic stem cell transplantation. TCRdb itself ran the RT-PCR reads through MiXCR, one entry per CDR3 protein. The repertoire consists of 200,000 to 250,000 distinct CDR3 sequences, with around 14% occurring once and the leading ten covering 11%. The sample comprised blood, either unsorted or a sorted T cell fraction (not recorded which). These receptors originate from a human donor who was either an allogeneic HSCT recipient or a stem cell or donor lymphocyte infusion donor (not recorded which). It is not recorded whose cells these are; they may come from a transplant donor. The CDR3 runs from the conserved cysteine through the conserved F or W. A D gene is named only where the DNA matches it firmly. Clone size is given for some rows only: seen once, a few or many times, or a class if the clone is expanded.

>-|TRBJ2-2|TRBV28|few
CATSTGELFF
TGTGCCACCAGCACCGGGGAGCTGTTTTTT
>-|TRBJ2-7|TRBV30|-
CAWSEGHYEQYF
TGTGCCTGGAGTGAGGGACACTACGAGCAGTACTTC
>-|TRBJ1-4|TRBV4-3|few
CASSPRSATNEKLFF
TGCGCCAGCAGCCCCCGTTCCGCAACTAATGAAAAACTGTTTTTT
>-|TRBJ1-3|TRBV12-3/TRBV12-4|few
CASSYPTGTGGNTIYF
TGTGCCAGCAGTTACCCTACAGGGACTGGTGGAAACACCATATATTTT
>-|TRBJ1-2|TRBV27|-
CASSINSANYGYTF
TGTGCCAGCAGTATTAATAGCGCTAACTATGGCTACACCTTC
>TRBD1|TRBJ1-1|TRBV7-2|many
CASSWIAGGNTEAFF
TGTGCCAGCAGCTGGATTGCAGGGGGGAACACTGAAGCTTTCTTT
>TRBD1|TRBJ1-1|TRBV4-2|many
CASSQQQGAQTEAFF
TGTGCCAGCAGCCAACAACAGGGGGCCCAAACTGAAGCTTTCTTT
>TRBD2|TRBJ2-7|TRBV6-1|few
CASSIIAGASYEQYF
TGTGCCAGCAGTATAATAGCGGGAGCCTCCTACGAGCAGTACTTC
>-|TRBJ2-1|TRBV3-1|few
CASLLGGGGRGEQFF
TGTGCCAGCCTCCTCGGGGGTGGAGGTCGGGGTGAGCAGTTCTTC
>-|TRBJ1-2|TRBV7-2|-
CASSLVRAKGEGYTF
TGTGCCAGCAGCTTAGTTCGGGCGAAAGGGGAGGGCTACACCTTC
>-|TRBJ1-4|TRBV5-5|-
CASSSQGWDEKLFF
TGTGCCAGCAGCTCACAGGGCTGGGATGAAAAACTGTTTTTT
>-|TRBJ1-3|TRBV12-3/TRBV12-4|few
CASSLGRGGSGNTIYF
TGTGCCAGCAGTTTAGGTCGGGGAGGGTCCGGAAACACCATATATTTT
>TRBD1|TRBJ1-2|TRBV20-1|many
CSATDRGEGYTF
TGCAGTGCCACCGACAGGGGAGAAGGCTACACCTTC
>-|TRBJ2-7|TRBV9|few
CASSVDNSYEQYF
TGTGCCAGCAGCGTAGATAACAGCTACGAGCAGTACTTC
>TRBD1|TRBJ2-2|TRBV29-1|many
CSVGQGARTGELFF
TGCAGCGTTGGACAGGGGGCGCGAACCGGGGAGCTGTTTTTT
>-|TRBJ2-7|TRBV20-1|few
CSASNPGESEQYF
TGCAGTGCTAGTAATCCCGGGGAAAGCGAGCAGTACTTC
>-|TRBJ1-4|TRBV29-1|many
CSAQGLTNEKLFF
TGCAGCGCCCAGGGGTTAACTAATGAAAAACTGTTTTTT
>-|TRBJ1-1|TRBV2|few
CASRARGGTEAFF
TGTGCCAGCCGAGCGCGGGGGGGGACTGAAGCTTTCTTT
>-|TRBJ2-2|TRBV7-8|-
CASSSVSTGELFF
TGTGCCAGCAGCTCCGTAAGCACCGGGGAGCTGTTTTTT
>TRBD1|TRBJ2-5|TRBV29-1|-
CSVGQGEETQYF
TGCAGCGTCGGACAGGGGGAGGAGACCCAGTACTTC
>-|TRBJ2-3|TRBV5-1|few
CASSFDNGGTDTQYF
TGCGCCAGCAGCTTCGACAACGGGGGCACAGATACGCAGTATTTT
>-|TRBJ1-1|TRBV9|-
CASNPGTSDTEAFF
TGTGCCAGCAACCCCGGGACGAGTGACACTGAAGCTTTCTTT
>-|TRBJ2-7|TRBV3-1|-
CASSQVGGFGDEQYF
TGTGCCAGCAGCCAAGTAGGAGGTTTCGGTGACGAGCAGTACTTC
>-|TRBJ1-2|TRBV5-6|-
CASSFVERGHGYTF
TGTGCCAGCAGCTTTGTGGAGAGGGGCCATGGCTACACCTTC
>TRBD1|TRBJ2-7|TRBV4-2|-
CASSQGNRGGEQYF
TGTGCCAGCAGCCAAGGGAACAGGGGTGGAGAGCAGTACTTC
>-|TRBJ2-1|TRBV24-1|-
CATSAVMSNEQFF
TGTGCCACCAGTGCCGTGATGTCCAATGAGCAGTTCTTC
>TRBD2|TRBJ2-1|TRBV9|-
CASSREGPSYNEQFF
TGTGCCAGCAGCCGGGAGGGACCCTCCTACAATGAGCAGTTCTTC
>TRBD1|TRBJ2-5|TRBV3-1|-
CASSQEGTDQETQYF
TGTGCCAGCAGCCAAGAAGGGACAGATCAAGAGACCCAGTACTTC
>-|TRBJ1-5|TRBV5-1|few
CASSLGGGNNQPQHF
TGCGCCAGCAGCTTGGGAGGGGGGAACAATCAGCCCCAGCATTTT
>TRBD2|TRBJ2-3|TRBV7-3|-
CASSLTFGGGAADTQYF
TGTGCCAGCAGCTTAACGTTTGGCGGGGGGGCCGCAGATACGCAGTATTTT
>TRBD1|TRBJ1-2|TRBV30|few
CAWRRTGNYGYTF
TGTGCCTGGAGAAGGACAGGGAACTATGGCTACACCTTC
>-|TRBJ1-2|TRBV20-1|few
CSASPTNTGNYGYTF
TGCAGTGCTAGTCCCACCAACACGGGGAACTATGGCTACACCTTC
>TRBD1|TRBJ1-2|TRBV5-1|few
CASSFRTGGTDGYTF
TGCGCCAGCAGCTTCCGGACAGGGGGAACGGATGGCTACACCTTC
>TRBD2|TRBJ2-3|TRBV9|-
CASSAIAGGPDTQYF
TGTGCCAGCAGCGCGATAGCGGGGGGGCCAGATACGCAGTATTTT
>-|TRBJ1-2|TRBV4-3|few
CASSQDGGNYGYTF
TGCGCCAGCAGCCAAGACGGGGGAAACTATGGCTACACCTTC
>-|TRBJ2-5|TRBV3-1|-
CASSQGQETQYF
TGTGCCAGCAGCCAAGGGCAAGAGACCCAGTACTTC